A few counts support the clone carrying this TCR beta chain. As yet, its antigen is unknown. Naive and memory CD4+ T cells were cultured with CEF, then survey-sequenced. Assay: immunoSEQ multiplex PCR; the TCRdb copy retains only in-frame clones and omits some. Here the sample spans tens of thousands of clones, 77% being singletons. This entry is derived from a study of CD4 T cells in relation to SARS-CoV-2 and coronaviruses. Study as a whole: ViraFEST: approximately 10-day antigen culture of PBMCs, then TCR beta CDR3 sequencing.

The CDR3 spans 15 residues. Sequencing was done on a sample of memory CD4+ T cells from PBMCs, cultured in vitro. The chain links TRBV21-1 to TRBJ2-7. TRBV21-1 is a listed pseudogene. This clonotype was obtained from an adult with COVID-19. CDR3 bases: TGTGCCAGCAGCAAAGTTGGGACCGTTATGGACGAGCAGTACTTC. This translates into CASSKVGTVMDEQYF.